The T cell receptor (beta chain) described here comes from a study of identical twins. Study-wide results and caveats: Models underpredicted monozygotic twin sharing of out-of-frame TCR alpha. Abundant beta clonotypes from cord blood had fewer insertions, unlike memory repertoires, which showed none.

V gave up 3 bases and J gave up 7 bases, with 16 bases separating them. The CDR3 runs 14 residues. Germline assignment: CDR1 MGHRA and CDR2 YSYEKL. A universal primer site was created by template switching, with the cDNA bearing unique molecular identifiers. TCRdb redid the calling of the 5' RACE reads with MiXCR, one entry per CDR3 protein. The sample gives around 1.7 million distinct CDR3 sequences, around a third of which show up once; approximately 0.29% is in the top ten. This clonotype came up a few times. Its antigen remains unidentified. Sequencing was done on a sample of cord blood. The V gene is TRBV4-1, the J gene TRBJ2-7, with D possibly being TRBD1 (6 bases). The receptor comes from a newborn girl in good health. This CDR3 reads CASSHRGRSLEQYF. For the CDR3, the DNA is TGCGCCAGCAGCCACAGGGGCCGAAGTTTGGAGCAGTACTTC.